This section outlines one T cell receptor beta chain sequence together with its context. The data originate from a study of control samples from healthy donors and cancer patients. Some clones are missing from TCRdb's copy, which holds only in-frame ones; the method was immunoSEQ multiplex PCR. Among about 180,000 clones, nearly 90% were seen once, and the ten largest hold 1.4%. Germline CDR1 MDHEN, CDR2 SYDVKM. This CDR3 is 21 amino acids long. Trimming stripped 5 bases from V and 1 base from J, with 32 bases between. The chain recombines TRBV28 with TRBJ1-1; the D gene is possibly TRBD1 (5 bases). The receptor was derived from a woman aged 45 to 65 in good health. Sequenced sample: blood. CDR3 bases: TGTGCCAGCAGTCAATCAAAGATCCGGGACGCCGGGAGGAGGTGGAACACTGAAGCTTTCTTT. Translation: CASSQSKIRDAGRRWNTEAFF.